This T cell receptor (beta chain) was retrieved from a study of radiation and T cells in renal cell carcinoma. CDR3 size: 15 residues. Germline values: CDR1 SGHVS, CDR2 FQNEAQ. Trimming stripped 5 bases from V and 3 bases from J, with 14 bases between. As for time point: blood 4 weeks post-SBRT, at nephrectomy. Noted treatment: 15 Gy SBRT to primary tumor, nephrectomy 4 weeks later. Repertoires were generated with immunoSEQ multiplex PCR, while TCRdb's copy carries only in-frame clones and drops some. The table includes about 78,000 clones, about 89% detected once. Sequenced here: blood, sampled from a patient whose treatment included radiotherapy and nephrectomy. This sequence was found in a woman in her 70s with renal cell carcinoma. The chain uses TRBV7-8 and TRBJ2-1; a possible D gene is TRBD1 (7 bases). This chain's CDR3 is CASSQRQGLYNEQFF. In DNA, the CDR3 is TGTGCCAGCAGCCAGAGACAGGGACTCTACAATGAGCAGTTCTTC.